Listed here is a single T cell receptor (beta chain). The antigen is unknown. It was with 60 Vbeta and 13 Jbeta primers that the PCR ran. Measured with immunoSEQ multiplex PCR; TCRdb has only the in-frame clones, and not every one. The repertoire has 150,000 or so clones, 75% to 80% of them found once; the top ten carry 3.1%. The data are from a study of cytomegalovirus exposure and HLA in healthy donors. Overall study results and limits: Reportedly, a later analysis found an Asian-associated ancestry cluster had fewer N-insertions than the roughly 670-donor mean.

Trimming at V came to 2 bases and at J to 2 bases, leaving 3 bases not matched to a gene. This CDR3 contains 16 residues. Germline V lookup: CDR1 SGHTA, CDR2 FQGNSA. The V and J genes are TRBV7-2 and TRBJ2-3; 11 nucleotides match TRBD2. The TCR sequence derives from a woman in her thirties or forties in good health and CMV-seronegative. Sequences were obtained from PBMCs. The chain's CDR3 is CASSLLAGGITDTQYF. Here the CDR3 DNA reads TGTGCCAGCAGCTTACTAGCGGGGGGTATCACAGATACGCAGTATTTT.